The 32 T cell receptor beta chains listed next were all sequenced from one sample in a study of beta chain features in type 1 diabetes. Findings of the study overall: In all four CD4+ subsets, TCRB CDR3 length was significantly, moderately reduced in type 1 diabetes.

Investigators reverse transcribed all isolated RNA, so they sequenced expressed TCRB transcripts. Only in-frame clones appear in the TCRdb table, and some are missing; sequencing was by immunoSEQ multiplex PCR. Of some 640,000 clones in the sample, about 14% are singletons; the top ten hold roughly 0.04%. The antigens these receptors bind are not known. Sequencing was done on a sample of naive CD4+ T cells from blood. The receptors here all came from a man aged 18 to 35 with type 1 diabetes.

This clone has just a few counts. The chain employs TRBV10-3 and TRBJ2-5; 8 positions agree with TRBD2. Trimming cost V 3 bases and J 5 bases; bases outside gene matches: 8. This CDR3 comprises 15 residues. Germline CDR1 and CDR2: ENHRY and SYGVKD. The CDR3 DNA follows: TGTGCCATCAGTGACACCGGGACTAGTCGTGAGACCCAGTACTTC. Translated: CAISDTGTSRETQYF.

The chain is built from TRBV5-1 and TRBJ2-1, with D tentatively TRBD1 (5 bases). Trimming shortened V by 2 bases and J by 2 bases, and 8 bases separated the two germline ends. Germline lookup yields CDR1 SGHRS and CDR2 YFSETQ. The length of the CDR3 is 14 residues. The CDR3 sequence is CASSFQGTYNEQFF. CDR3 nucleotides: TGCGCCAGCAGCTTTCAGGGCACCTACAATGAGCAGTTCTTC.

This clone turned up a few times. This chain connects TRBV6-5 to TRBJ2-5; D is perhaps TRBD2 (5 bases). The germline V gene encodes CDR1 MNHEY and CDR2 SVGAGI. CDR3 size: 16 residues. Trimming took 2 bases from V and 3 from J, leaving 16 bases between them. The CDR3 coding sequence is TGTGCCAGCAGTTACCCGACCGGGTGGCGGGAAGAGACCCAGTACTTC. Its translation: CASSYPTGWREETQYF.

This clone was detected only a few times. V and J are TRBV7-3 and TRBJ2-2, with 9 nucleotides matching TRBD1. The CDR3 spans 17 residues. The V and J ends lost 0 bases and 1 base, in that order; junction bases with no gene match: 3. Germline lookup yields CDR1 SGHTA and CDR2 FQGTGA. Written as DNA, the CDR3 is TGTGCCAGCAGCTTAACAGCGACAGGGGGGAACACCGGGGAGCTGTTTTTT. Translated: CASSLTATGGNTGELFF.

The gene calls are TRBV18 and TRBJ1-5; D remains ambiguous. The length of the CDR3 is 13 residues. V was trimmed by 3 bases and J by 7 bases, leaving 10 bases between them. Germline CDR1 is KGHSH and CDR2 is LQKENI. CDR3 region: CASSPKGPQPQHF. DNA of the CDR3: TGTGCCAGCTCACCCAAGGGTCCACAGCCCCAGCATTTT.

This sequence joins TRBV7-2 and TRBJ2-7, with D uncertain. This CDR3 contains 14 residues. Germline lookup yields CDR1 SGHTA and CDR2 FQGNSA. V lost 2 bases and J lost 5, with 13 bases in between. The CDR3 coding sequence is TGTGCCAGCAGCTTATCCGCCATGGGGAACGAGCAGTACTTC. It translates to CASSLSAMGNEQYF.

The chain links TRBV5-1 to TRBJ2-5, with 8 bases matching TRBD2. Germline loops: CDR1 SGHRS, CDR2 YFSETQ. The CDR3 spans 15 residues. Trimming cost V 0 bases and J 7 bases; bases outside gene matches: 8. CDR3 sequence reads: CASSLDFFAGGTQYF. The DNA of the CDR3 is TGCGCCAGCAGCTTGGATTTTTTTGCGGGAGGGACCCAGTACTTC.

V is TRBV29-1 and J is TRBJ2-7, with 7 positions matching TRBD1. This CDR3 comprises 14 residues. The ends lost 5 bases at V and 2 bases at J; junction bases unmatched: 9. Germline CDR1 SQVTM, CDR2 ANQGSEA. CDR3 sequence: CSVLQGTFTYEQYF. CDR3 DNA sequence: TGCAGCGTTTTACAGGGGACCTTCACCTACGAGCAGTACTTC.

The chain combines TRBV7-2 with TRBJ1-1; weak D call: TRBD1 (5 bases). The V end was cut by 2 bases, the J end by 8 bases, with 12 bases between. Germline V gene lookup returns CDR1 SGHTA and CDR2 FQGNSA. This CDR3 region has 13 residues. The CDR3 reads CASSLMAGKEAFF. In nucleotides, the CDR3 is TGTGCCAGCAGCTTAATGGCAGGGAAGGAAGCTTTCTTT.

This clone occurred a few times. This chain joins TRBV19 and TRBJ1-3; D may be TRBD1 (6 bases). V shed 8 bases and J shed 2 bases, with 10 bases lying between them. The CDR3 loop spans 13 amino acids. CDR1 is LNHDA, CDR2 SQIVND, per germline (reference sequence). CDR3 protein: CASETGAGNTIYF. The CDR3 coding sequence is TGTGCCAGTGAGACAGGCGCTGGAAACACCATATATTTT.

This clone has just one count. The same CDR3 is also encoded by other DNA sequences in this sample. V usage is TRBV18 and J usage is TRBJ2-5; D is possibly TRBD1 or TRBD2 (6 bases each). This CDR3 comprises 14 residues. The V gene's germline CDR1 is KGHSH and CDR2 LQKENI. Trimming cost V 1 base and J 1 base, with 7 bases left between them. The CDR3 bases are TGTGCCAGCTCACCACGGGGGGCCCAAGAGACCCAGTACTTC. The encoded protein is CASSPRGAQETQYF.

This chain connects TRBV13 to TRBJ2-3, with D unclear. The CDR3 is 18 residues long. The germline V and J ends were trimmed by 1 base and 0 bases, with 17 bases remaining between them. Germline V gene lookup returns CDR1 PRHDT and CDR2 FYEKMQ (reference sequence). CDR3 nucleotide sequence: TGTGCCAGCAGCTTAGAAGCGTTGGTACCAACTAGCACAGATACGCAGTATTTT. Translating gives CASSLEALVPTSTDTQYF.

The chain employs TRBV29-1 and TRBJ2-7, with 10 bases aligning to TRBD1. Trimming removed 4 bases from V and 4 bases from J; junction bases left unmatched: 7. Looked up from germline, CDR1 is SQVTM and CDR2 is ANQGSEA. The CDR3 consists of 14 residues. As DNA, the CDR3 is TGCAGCGTTGGGCCTGGACAGGGGGGGTACGAGCAGTACTTC. Amino acids: CSVGPGQGGYEQYF.

Only a few counts were recorded for this clone. The V gene is TRBV4-1, the J gene TRBJ1-2, with a possible D match to TRBD1 (5 bases). The CDR3 has 12 amino acids. In germline, CDR1 is MGHRA, CDR2 YSYEKL. Trimming shortened V by 0 bases and J by 7 bases, and 6 bases separated the two germline ends. CDR3 loop: CASSQDRGGYTF. CDR3 DNA: TGCGCCAGCAGCCAAGATAGGGGTGGCTACACCTTC.

In regard to this clone: The sample has other DNA sequences that encode this CDR3 too. The chain links TRBV9 to TRBJ1-1; tentatively, D is TRBD1 (5 bases). V was pared by 0 bases and J by 2 bases, with 8 bases between. Germline V CDR1 and CDR2: SGDLS, YYNGEE. The CDR3 has 14 amino acids. The CDR3 loop is CASSVGQINTEAFF. Here the CDR3 DNA reads TGTGCCAGCAGCGTAGGACAGATAAACACTGAAGCTTTCTTT. The full variable domain, completed using reference TRBV9 and TRBJ1-1, is DSGVTQTPKHLITATGQRVTLRCSPRSGDLSVYWYQQSLDQGLQFLIQYYNGEERAKGNILERFSAQQFPDLHSELNLSSLELGDSALYFCASSVGQINTEAFFGQGTRLTVV.

This clone was counted only a few times. V and J are TRBV5-4 and TRBJ2-7, with D perhaps matching TRBD1 (6 bases). The germline gives CDR1 SGHNT, CDR2 YYREEE (reference sequence). The CDR3 runs 16 residues. Trimming removed 4 bases from V and 7 bases from J, with 24 bases in between. CDR3 sequence (DNA): TGTGCCAGCAGCCATCGCAGGGCTCCAGGGGTTGTTGAGCAGTACTTC. This gives the protein CASSHRRAPGVVEQYF. Based on the CDR3 plus reference TRBV5-4 and TRBJ2-7, the full variable domain is ETGVTQSPTHLIKTRGQQVTLRCSSQSGHNTVSWYQQALGQGPQFIFQYYREEENGRGNFPPRFSGLQFPNYSSELNVNALELDDSALYLCASSHRRAPGVVEQYFGPGTRLTVT.

The V gene is TRBV5-4, the J gene TRBJ2-7, with D perhaps matching TRBD2 (5 bases). V was clipped by 2 bases and J by 0 bases, with 12 bases between them. The CDR3 loop spans 15 amino acids. The germline V gene has CDR1 SGHNT and CDR2 YYREEE (reference sequence). The CDR3 spells CASSLGLPSSYEQYF. As DNA, the CDR3 is TGTGCCAGCAGCTTAGGACTCCCGAGCTCCTACGAGCAGTACTTC.

This chain uses TRBV7-9 with TRBJ2-7, with 10 bases identical to TRBD2. The junction had 6 bases not matched to a gene; V was cut back by 1 base and J by 3 bases. Germline CDR1 and CDR2: SEHNR and FQNEAQ (reference sequence). The CDR3 covers 16 residues. The CDR3 nucleotides are TGTGCCAGCAGCTTAGGCCTAGCGGGAGTGGACTACGAGCAGTACTTC. Amino acids: CASSLGLAGVDYEQYF. The entire variable domain, with the rest obtained from reference TRBV7-9 and TRBJ2-7, is as follows: DTGVSQNPRHKITKRGQNVTFRCDPISEHNRLYWYRQTLGQGPEFLTYFQNEAQLEKSRLLSDRFSAERPKGSFSTLEIQRTEQGDSAMYLCASSLGLAGVDYEQYFGPGTRLTVT.

This clone was observed a few times. The rearrangement uses TRBV10-3 and TRBJ2-1, with 14 nucleotides matching TRBD2. The V and J ends lost 6 bases and 2 bases, in that order; junction bases with no gene match: 6. Germline assignment: CDR1 ENHRY and CDR2 SYGVKD. The CDR3 length is 17 residues. DNA of the CDR3: TGTGCCATCAGGGGACTAGCGGGAGTAACTACCTACAATGAGCAGTTCTTC. It translates to CAIRGLAGVTTYNEQFF.

The chain has TRBV30 and TRBJ1-1; D is possibly TRBD1 (5 bases). Trimming pared 2 bases from V and 2 bases from J, leaving 15 bases between. The CDR3 is 15 residues long. CDR1 and CDR2 from the germline V gene are GTSNPN and SVGIG (reference sequence). CDR3 loop: CAWSFGGSGNTEAFF. The CDR3 DNA reads as TGTGCCTGGAGTTTCGGGGGGAGCGGCAACACTGAAGCTTTCTTT.

This clone was recorded a few times. The chain recombines TRBV5-1 with TRBJ2-3, with a weak D call TRBD2 (5 bases). CDR3 length: 12 amino acids. Per germline, CDR1 SGHRS and CDR2 YFSETQ. V lost 0 bases to trimming and J lost 9 bases, with 8 bases between them. CDR3 sequence: CASSLDEGTQYF. The CDR3 bases are TGCGCCAGCAGCTTGGACGAGGGCACGCAGTATTTT.

This CDR3 reads CASSLGFGGRGYEQYF. In nucleotides, the CDR3 is TGTGCCAGCAGCTTGGGGTTCGGCGGGAGGGGCTACGAGCAGTACTTC. The chain has TRBV5-6 and TRBJ2-7; TRBD2 aligns across 9 bases. V shed 0 bases and J 3 bases; nucleotides not matched to a gene: 7. This CDR3 spans 16 amino acids. Germline lookup yields CDR1 SGHDT and CDR2 YYEEEE.

The chain is built from TRBV9 and TRBJ1-1; tentative D call: TRBD1 (5 bases). CDR1 and CDR2 from the germline V gene are SGDLS and YYNGEE. The length of the CDR3 is 15 residues. Trimming removed 0 bases from V and 2 bases from J, with 11 bases in between. The CDR3 DNA sequence: TGTGCCAGCAGCGTAGGTGGGACGGCCAACACTGAAGCTTTCTTT. Amino acid sequence: CASSVGGTANTEAFF.

This chain uses TRBV5-7 with TRBJ2-5; TRBD2 matches 7 bases. TRBV5-7 is recorded as an ORF, its role being uncertain. V lost 0 bases, J lost 2 bases, and 16 bases stayed unmatched. This CDR3 region has 19 residues. The CDR3 reads CASSLDCGTTQYLQETQYF. For the CDR3, the DNA is TGTGCCAGCAGCTTGGATTGCGGGACTACCCAGTACCTGCAAGAGACCCAGTACTTC.

This clone was seen only a few times. The chain couples TRBV6-5 to TRBJ1-2; D is unclear. The CDR3 length is 15 residues. Trimming stripped 0 bases from V and 4 bases from J, with 12 bases between. Germline V gene lookup returns CDR1 MNHEY and CDR2 SVGAGI. The CDR3 sequence is CASSYSKYGAYGYTF. CDR3 in DNA: TGTGCCAGCAGTTACTCGAAGTACGGAGCCTATGGCTACACCTTC.

There are a few counts of this clone. The chain joins TRBV7-9 to TRBJ2-2; TRBD1 agrees at 9 bases. This CDR3 spans 14 amino acids. Unmatched junction bases numbered 0, after V lost 6 bases and J lost 1 base. Germline CDR1 reads SEHNR; CDR2 reads FQNEAQ (reference sequence). The DNA for the CDR3 is TGTGCCAGCAGGGACAGGGGGAACACCGGGGAGCTGTTTTTT. This sequence encodes CASRDRGNTGELFF.

The rearrangement links TRBV20-1 to TRBJ2-7; 8 positions agree with TRBD1. This CDR3 region has 11 residues. Germline assignment: CDR1 DFQATT and CDR2 SNEGSKA (reference sequence). V dropped 8 bases and J dropped 4; count of bases not matched to a gene: 4. The CDR3 DNA reads TGCAGTTTTGACAGGGGATACGAGCAGTACTTC. This gives the protein CSFDRGYEQYF.

V and J are TRBV18 and TRBJ2-1; D call uncertain. V was cut by 4 bases and J by 3 bases, with 13 bases left in between. CDR1 is KGHSH and CDR2 is LQKENI in the germline V gene. The length of the CDR3 is 15 residues. The CDR3 nucleotides read TGTGCCAGCTCACGAATGGCTTCTCTCTACAATGAGCAGTTCTTC. Amino acids: CASSRMASLYNEQFF.

The chain combines TRBV7-2 with TRBJ2-2, with D perhaps TRBD2 (6 bases). Deletions cut 5 bases from V and 1 base from J, with 11 bases between. Germline V CDR1 and CDR2: SGHTA, FQGNSA. This CDR3 comprises 15 residues. CDR3 nucleotide sequence: TGTGCCAGCAGCCCACTAGCAGAGAACACCGGGGAGCTGTTTTTT. Protein sequence: CASSPLAENTGELFF.

The chain recombines TRBV18 with TRBJ2-7; no clear D. Germline V gene lookup returns CDR1 KGHSH and CDR2 LQKENI. The CDR3 extends over 15 amino acids. The V end was cut by 0 bases, the J end by 0 bases, with 9 bases between. In DNA, the CDR3 is TGTGCCAGCTCACCACCGAGTCACGGCTCCTACGAGCAGTACTTC. Translated, it gives CASSPPSHGSYEQYF.

This chain uses TRBV7-2 with TRBJ1-5; possibly TRBD1 for D (5 bases). The CDR3 has 13 residues. CDR1 and CDR2 (germline): SGHTA, FQGNSA. V lost 4 bases and J lost 5, with 9 bases in between. CDR3 coding DNA: TGTGCCAGCAGCTCGCAGGGCTATCAGCCCCAGCATTTT. Protein: CASSSQGYQPQHF. Full variable domain (rest looked up from reference TRBV7-2 and TRBJ1-5): GAGVSQSPSNKVTEKGKDVELRCDPISGHTALYWYRQSLGQGLEFLIYFQGNSAPDKSGLPSDRFSAERTGGSVSTLTIQRTQQEDSAVYLCASSSQGYQPQHFGDGTRLSIL.

This clone appeared a few times. This chain links TRBV28 with TRBJ2-3; TRBD2 aligns across 8 bases. Germline loops: CDR1 MDHEN, CDR2 SYDVKM. V was clipped by 6 bases and J by 1 base; unmatched bases: 6. This CDR3 comprises 15 residues. The CDR3 sequence: CASSTGGAGTDTQYF. The CDR3 DNA is TGTGCCAGCAGCACGGGGGGGGCCGGCACAGATACGCAGTATTTT.